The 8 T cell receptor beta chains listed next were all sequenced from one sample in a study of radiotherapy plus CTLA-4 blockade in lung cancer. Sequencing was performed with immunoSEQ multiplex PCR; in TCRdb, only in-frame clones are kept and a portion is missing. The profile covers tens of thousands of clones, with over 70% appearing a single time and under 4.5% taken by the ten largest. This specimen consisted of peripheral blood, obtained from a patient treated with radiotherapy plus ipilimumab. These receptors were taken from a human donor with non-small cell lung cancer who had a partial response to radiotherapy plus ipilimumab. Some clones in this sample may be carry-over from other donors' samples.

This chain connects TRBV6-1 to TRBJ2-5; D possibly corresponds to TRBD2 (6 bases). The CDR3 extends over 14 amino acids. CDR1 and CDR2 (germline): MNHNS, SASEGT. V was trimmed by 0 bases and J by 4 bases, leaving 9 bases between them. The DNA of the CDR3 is TGTGCCAGCAGTGAAGCGAGGGGAGGAGAGACCCAGTACTTC. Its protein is CASSEARGGETQYF.

CDR3 protein: CASSLLVLQGLYGYTF. CDR3 nucleotides: TGTGCCAGCAGCTTATTGGTGCTGCAGGGCCTCTATGGCTACACCTTC. V gene TRBV13 combines with J gene TRBJ1-2, with a weak D call TRBD1 (5 bases). V lost 2 bases and J 4 bases, leaving 17 bases between the germline ends. The CDR3 has 16 residues. CDR1 is PRHDT, CDR2 FYEKMQ, per germline (reference sequence).

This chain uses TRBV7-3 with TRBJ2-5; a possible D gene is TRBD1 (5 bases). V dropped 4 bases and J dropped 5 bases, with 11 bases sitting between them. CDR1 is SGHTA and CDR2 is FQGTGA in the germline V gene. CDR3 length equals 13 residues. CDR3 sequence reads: CASSSNRGETQYF. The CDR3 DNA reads TGTGCCAGCAGCTCTAATAGGGGTGAGACCCAGTACTTC.

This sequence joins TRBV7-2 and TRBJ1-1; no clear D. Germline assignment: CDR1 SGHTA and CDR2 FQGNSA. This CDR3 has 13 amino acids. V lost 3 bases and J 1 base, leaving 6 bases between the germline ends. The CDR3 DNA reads TGTGCCAGCAGCTTTGAGTCGAACACTGAAGCTTTCTTT. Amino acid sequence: CASSFESNTEAFF.

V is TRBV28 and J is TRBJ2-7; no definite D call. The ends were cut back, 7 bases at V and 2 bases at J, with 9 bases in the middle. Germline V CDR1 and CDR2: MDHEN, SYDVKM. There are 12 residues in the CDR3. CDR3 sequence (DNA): TGTGCCAGCACTTCCCGGGCCTACGAGCAGTACTTC. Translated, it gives CASTSRAYEQYF.

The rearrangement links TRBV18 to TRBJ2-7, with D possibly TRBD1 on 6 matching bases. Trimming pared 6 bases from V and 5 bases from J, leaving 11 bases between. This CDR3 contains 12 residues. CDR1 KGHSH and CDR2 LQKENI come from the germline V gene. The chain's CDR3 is CASSPNRDEQYF. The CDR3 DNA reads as TGTGCCAGCTCCCCCAACAGGGACGAGCAGTACTTC.

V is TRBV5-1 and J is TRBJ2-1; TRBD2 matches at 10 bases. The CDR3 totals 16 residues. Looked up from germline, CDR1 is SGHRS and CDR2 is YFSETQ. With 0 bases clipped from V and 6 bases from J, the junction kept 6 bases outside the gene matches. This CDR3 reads CASSLVSGRPSNEQFF. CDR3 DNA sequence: TGCGCCAGCAGCTTGGTTAGCGGGAGGCCGAGCAATGAGCAGTTCTTC.

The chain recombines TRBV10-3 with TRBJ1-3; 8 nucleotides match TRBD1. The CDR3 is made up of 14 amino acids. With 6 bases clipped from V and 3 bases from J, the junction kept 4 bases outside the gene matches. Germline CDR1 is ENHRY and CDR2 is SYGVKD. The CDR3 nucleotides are TGTGCCATCAGCCAGGGGGCTTTTGGAAACACCATATATTTT. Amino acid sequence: CAISQGAFGNTIYF.